This T cell receptor beta chain is from a study of T-cell reconstitution after alpha-beta-depleted transplantation in children. Germline CDR1 is DFQATT and CDR2 is SNEGSKA (reference sequence). The CDR3 has 14 residues. The germline V and J ends were trimmed by 2 bases and 4 bases, with 15 bases remaining between them. Unique molecular identifiers were built into the TCRbeta library. TCRdb ran MiXCR on the PCR reads and lists one entry per CDR3 protein. The sample contains 100,000 to 150,000 distinct CDR3 sequences, more than 20% of which appear only once. A word on this clonotype: Its cognate antigen is unknown.

Study-level points and caveats: Counts and diversity of T cells one year after transplant came mostly from newly produced T cells. Day-60 TCRbeta diversity that was high in some patients was derived from surviving recipient T cells and thymic progenitors. By about two months after transplant, alpha-beta T cells reportedly arose from several hundred graft clones that had expanded.

Source: PBMCs, mostly from graft donor cells, taken 180 days after TCRalphabeta/CD19-depleted stem cell transplant. This sequence joins TRBV20-1 and TRBJ2-7; a possible D gene is TRBD2 (6 bases). This clonotype was sampled from a male patient between 2 and 9 years old who had a stem cell transplant for chronic granulomatous disease, so the T cells may come from the graft donor. The CDR3 reads CSARPGLSGYEQYF. The CDR3 region has the DNA TGCAGTGCTAGACCGGGACTTTCGGGATACGAGCAGTACTTC.